The T cell receptor (beta chain) under discussion was sequenced for a study of CD4 and CD8 cells across lung adenocarcinoma regions. This clonotype was found many times. Donors had localized lung adenocarcinoma, a non-small cell lung cancer. TCRdb re-called the PCR reads through MiXCR, storing one row per CDR3 protein. The sample lists 15,000 to 20,000 distinct CDR3 sequences, around 50% seen once, with 30% to 40% in the top ten. Source material: CD8+ T cells from the margin of a lung tumor. The TCR was taken from a male donor with lung adenocarcinoma. The CD4 and CD8 labels of this study may be unreliable.

The CDR3 DNA reads TGTGCCAGCAGCTTCGAACTAGACGAGCAGTACTTC. This translates into CASSFELDEQYF. The rearrangement uses TRBV11-2 and TRBJ2-5, with TRBD2 as a possible D gene (5 bases). The J call may be faulty, since TRBJ2-7 better matches the DNA end. CDR1 and CDR2 from the germline V gene are SGHAT and FQNNGV. The CDR3 covers 12 residues.